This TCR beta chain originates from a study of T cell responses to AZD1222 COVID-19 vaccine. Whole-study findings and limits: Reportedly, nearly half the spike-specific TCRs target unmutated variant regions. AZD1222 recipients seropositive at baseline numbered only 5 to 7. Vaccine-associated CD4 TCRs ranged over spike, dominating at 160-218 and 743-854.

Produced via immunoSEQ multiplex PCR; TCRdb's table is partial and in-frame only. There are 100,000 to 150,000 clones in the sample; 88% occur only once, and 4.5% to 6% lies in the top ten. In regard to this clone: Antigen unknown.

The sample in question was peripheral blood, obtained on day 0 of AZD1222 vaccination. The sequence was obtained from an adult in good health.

CDR3 in amino acids: CASSYKDIYGYTF. In DNA form, the CDR3 reads TGTGCCAGCAGCTACAAGGATATCTATGGCTACACCTTC. The chain uses TRBV7-2 and TRBJ1-2; no clear D. The V gene lost 4 bases and the J gene lost 4 bases, with 10 bases spanning the gap. CDR3 length: 13 amino acids. The germline V gene has CDR1 SGHTA and CDR2 FQGNSA.